These T cell receptor beta chains were read from a single sample in a study of lung T cells in sarcoidosis with Löfgren's syndrome. TCRdb passed the reads through MiXCR, listing each CDR3 protein once. The table includes about 19,000 distinct CDR3 sequences, 21% detected once. Sequencing was done on a sample of CD4+ T cells from bronchoalveolar lavage. The source is a human donor with sarcoidosis (Löfgren's syndrome or another form), or a control subject (not recorded which). Each CDR3 is given with its conserved first and last residue. A D gene is named only where the DNA matches it firmly. A row's size may be missing; if present it is once, few, many or a size class.

clone size,V gene,D gene,J gene,CDR3 DNA,CDR3 protein
-,TRBV12-5,TRBD2,TRBJ2-1,TGTGCTAGTGGTCTCCGACTAGCGGACAACGACTCAAGATACAATGAGCAGTTCTTC,CASGLRLADNDSRYNEQFF
few,TRBV3-1,TRBD1,TRBJ2-1,TGTGCCAGCAGCCACCCTACAGGGGCAGACTACAATGAGCAGTTCTTC,CASSHPTGADYNEQFF
many,TRBV28,-,TRBJ1-1,TGTGCCAGCAGCCCAGGCGGAATGAACACTGAAGCTTTCTTT,CASSPGGMNTEAFF
medium-sized,TRBV28,-,TRBJ2-5,TGTGCCAGCAGTTTCCAGTACCAAGAGACCCAGTACTTC,CASSFQYQETQYF
many,TRBV5-1,TRBD2,TRBJ2-1,TGCGCCAGCAGGCCTAGCGGGAGAAGGGACAATGAGCAGTTCTTC,CASRPSGRRDNEQFF
many,TRBV19,TRBD1,TRBJ2-7,TGTGCCAGTAGCTCCGGGACAGGAAGGGGAAAGTACGAGCAGTACTTC,CASSSGTGRGKYEQYF
many,TRBV7-2,-,TRBJ2-2,TGTGCCAGCAGCTTACCCCCGGGGCCGACCGGGGAGCTGTTTTTT,CASSLPPGPTGELFF
many,TRBV20-1,TRBD2,TRBJ2-3,TGCAGTGCTAGACGGACTAGTCCTTTAGATACGCAGTATTTT,CSARRTSPLDTQYF
many,TRBV7-2,TRBD1,TRBJ2-5,TGTGCCAGCAGCATCTGGGACAGGGGAGGAGTAGAGACCCAGTACTTC,CASSIWDRGGVETQYF
-,TRBV5-1,-,TRBJ1-1,TGCGCCAGCAGCTTGGATGGGGGGCCAGGTGCTGAAGCTTTCTTT,CASSLDGGPGAEAFF
medium-sized,TRBV15,-,TRBJ2-1,TGTGCCACCAGCAGCCCAAACGGTCCTCACATGGGCTCCTACAATGAGCAGTTCTTC,CATSSPNGPHMGSYNEQFF
medium-sized,TRBV20-1,-,TRBJ2-7,TGCAGTGCTAGAGTGGAGAACTCCTACGAGCAGTACTTC,CSARVENSYEQYF
many,TRBV7-2,TRBD1,TRBJ2-6,TGTGCCAGCAGCTCCGACAGGGCCGGGGCCAACGTCCTGACTTTC,CASSSDRAGANVLTF
medium-sized,TRBV6-1,TRBD2,TRBJ2-7,TGTGCCAGCAGACCCCCGGGACTAGCGGTGTACGAGCAGTACTTC,CASRPPGLAVYEQYF
few,TRBV12-3/TRBV12-4,-,TRBJ2-6,TGTGCCAGCACCTTTGGCTCTGGGGCCAACGTCCTGACTTTC,CASTFGSGANVLTF
many,TRBV28,TRBD1,TRBJ1-2,TGTGCCAGCAGTTTGAATCCGGGACAGGGCTTCTATGGCTACACCTTC,CASSLNPGQGFYGYTF
medium-sized,TRBV7-9,-,TRBJ1-5,TGTGCCAGCAGCTTACCTCATCAGCCCCAGCATTTT,CASSLPHQPQHF
medium-sized,TRBV2,TRBD1,TRBJ1-5,TGTGCCAGCAGTGGGGGGACAGCTTATAGCAATCAGCCCCAGCATTTT,CASSGGTAYSNQPQHF
-,TRBV3-1,-,TRBJ1-1,TGTGCCAGCAGCCAAGGTGGGGGAGCCCTAGGCACTGAAGCTTTCTTT,CASSQGGGALGTEAFF
many,TRBV20-1,-,TRBJ2-3,TGCAGTGCTAGAGACCCCGCCGGGCCCTCCCCAGATACGCAGTATTTT,CSARDPAGPSPDTQYF
few,TRBV5-1,TRBD1,TRBJ1-1,TGCGCCAGCAGCCCAGGGGACAGGGGAATGAACACTGAAGCTTTCTTT,CASSPGDRGMNTEAFF
many,TRBV28,-,TRBJ1-1,TGTGCCAGCAGTTTCAGGACTGGGAACACTGAAGCTTTCTTT,CASSFRTGNTEAFF
-,TRBV29-1,TRBD2,TRBJ2-1,TGCAGCGGGACTAGCGGGGTGAGGAATGAGCAGTTCTTC,CSGTSGVRNEQFF